This T cell receptor (beta chain) is from a study of beta chain features in type 1 diabetes. The isolated RNA, all of it, was reverse transcribed, so expressed TCRB transcripts were what got sequenced. Using immunoSEQ multiplex PCR, the repertoire was profiled, and TCRdb retains in-frame clones only, with some absent. Of about 210,000 clones listed, roughly a tenth are singletons. Trimming pared 0 bases from V and 2 bases from J, leaving 13 bases between. CDR3 length: 16 amino acids. CDR1 LGHNA and CDR2 YSLEER come from the germline V gene. The receptor's source is a man between 18 and 29 years old in good health. The sequenced material came from central memory CD4+ T cells from blood. This chain uses TRBV4-3 with TRBJ1-2; D not certain. The CDR3 reads CASSQEILLANYGYTF. The CDR3 DNA sequence: TGCGCCAGCAGCCAAGAGATTCTACTAGCGAACTATGGCTACACCTTC.